The entry that follows covers one TCR beta chain sequence. As yet, its antigen is unknown. Germline values: CDR1 SGDLS, CDR2 YYNGEE. CDR3 length: 12 residues. V was cut by 4 bases and J by 8 bases, with 7 bases left in between. This specimen belongs to a study of T cell responses to AZD1222 COVID-19 vaccine. Study results and limitations: At baseline, seropositivity was found in only six AZD1222 recipients. The sample set comprised mostly white British donors with more females, and clonal diversity was possibly underestimated.

Second-dose intervals of approximately 4 or approximately 12 weeks were pooled. TCRdb's copy holds only in-frame clones and misses some; the assay was immunoSEQ multiplex PCR. The table records around 110,000 clones, 85% to 95% of them present only once. The chain has TRBV9 and TRBJ1-6; D is ambiguous. Here the sequenced sample was peripheral blood, taken 28 days after the second AZD1222 dose. This receptor was taken from an adult who received the AZD1222 COVID-19 vaccine. The CDR3 here is CASSPTHSPLHF. The CDR3 DNA reads TGTGCCAGCAGCCCCACTCATTCACCCCTCCACTTT.